The 17 T cell receptor beta chains given below trace back to one sample, sequenced in a study of blood T cell repertoires in COVID-19. The assay was immunoSEQ multiplex PCR, and TCRdb's table has in-frame clones only and misses some. Of fewer than 300,000 clones in the sample, approximately 87% are singletons; the top ten hold under 3%. Source material: peripheral blood. Every receptor here comes from a woman in her sixties or seventies with active or convalescent COVID-19.

A single count supports this clone. J is TRBJ2-7 and V is TRBV27, with 10 bases identical to TRBD1. V was pared by 5 bases and J by 4 bases, with 8 bases of the junction left unmatched. CDR3 size: 15 residues. Per the germline V gene, CDR1 is MNHEY and CDR2 is SMNVEV (reference sequence). The CDR3 DNA reads TGTGCCAGCAGTCTGACAGGGGGCGCGGGGTACGAGCAGTACTTC. Translating it yields CASSLTGGAGYEQYF.

This chain joins TRBV2 and TRBJ2-7, with a tentative D call TRBD2 (7 bases). The CDR3 covers 15 residues. CDR1 and CDR2 from the germline V gene are SNHLY and FYNNEI. V lost 6 bases, J lost 0 bases, and 15 bases lay in between. This CDR3 is CASSRRGLSSYEQYF. In DNA, the CDR3 is TGTGCCAGCAGCCGCAGGGGACTAAGCTCCTACGAGCAGTACTTC.

The CDR3 protein is CASSPRTREVTGELFF. The DNA for the CDR3 is TGTGCCAGCTCACCAAGGACTAGGGAGGTCACCGGGGAGCTGTTTTTT. The chain couples TRBV18 to TRBJ2-2; 7 bases align to TRBD2. The V gene's germline CDR1 is KGHSH and CDR2 LQKENI. Trimming took 2 bases from V and 4 from J; bases not matched to a gene: 7. The CDR3 has 16 amino acids.

This chain links TRBV5-1 with TRBJ2-7; TRBD2 matches at 11 bases. CDR1 SGHRS and CDR2 YFSETQ come from the germline V gene. V dropped 4 bases and J dropped 7; count of bases not matched to a gene: 16. The CDR3 sequence is 17 residues long. The CDR3 nucleotides read TGCGCCAGCAGCCCTCACCCCGAGGGACTAGCGGCCGGTGAGCAGTACTTC. Amino acids: CASSPHPEGLAAGEQYF.

This chain uses TRBV7-2 with TRBJ2-7; a possible D gene is TRBD1 (6 bases). This CDR3 has 13 residues. V was cut by 4 bases and J by 10 bases, with 17 bases left in between. Germline V CDR1 and CDR2: SGHTA, FQGNSA. The CDR3 region is CASSWAGQQPQYF. CDR3 DNA sequence: TGTGCCAGCAGCTGGGCTGGACAGCAACCTCAGTACTTC.

This chain uses TRBV27 with TRBJ2-5, with 9 nucleotides matching TRBD1. CDR1 is MNHEY, CDR2 SMNVEV, per germline (reference sequence). The CDR3 covers 15 residues. V lost 6 bases, J lost 5 bases, and 10 bases stayed unmatched. CDR3 protein: CASRYRGRVEETQYF. In DNA, the CDR3 is TGTGCCAGCAGATACAGGGGGCGCGTAGAGGAGACCCAGTACTTC.

The chain uses TRBV6-5 and TRBJ2-5, with a possible D match to TRBD2 (5 bases). V lost 5 bases and J 1 base, leaving 11 bases between the germline ends. Germline CDR1 is MNHEY and CDR2 is SVGAGI. The CDR3 spans 14 residues. CDR3 amino acids: CASSPRRTQETQYF. The CDR3 region has the DNA TGTGCCAGCAGTCCGAGGAGGACCCAAGAGACCCAGTACTTC.

The chain recombines TRBV11-1 with TRBJ2-7, with TRBD1 matching 8 bases. Germline V gene data show CDR1 as SGHAT and CDR2 as FQDESV (reference sequence). The CDR3 consists of 15 residues. Germline trimming cut 6 bases from V and 1 base from J; bases unmatched to any gene: 8. CDR3 sequence (DNA): TGTGCCAGCAGTCGACAGGGGTCAACTTCCTACGAGCAGTACTTC. It specifies CASSRQGSTSYEQYF.

The chain has TRBV11-3 and TRBJ2-7; TRBD1 matches at 9 bases. The germline V gene encodes CDR1 SGHNT and CDR2 YENEEA. With 1 base clipped from V and 6 bases from J, the junction kept 7 bases outside the gene matches. The CDR3 is made up of 15 amino acids. CDR3 sequence reads: CASSLGGDRDGEQYF. As DNA, the CDR3 is TGTGCCAGCAGCTTAGGGGGGGACAGGGACGGCGAGCAGTACTTC.

This clone showed up just a few times. Other DNA sequences in the sample encode the same CDR3. This chain uses TRBV2 with TRBJ1-6; 8 nucleotides match TRBD1. Per germline, CDR1 SNHLY and CDR2 FYNNEI. The CDR3 has 14 amino acids. Trimming at V came to 3 bases and at J to 7 bases, leaving 2 bases not matched to a gene. The CDR3 protein is CASSEQGANSPLHF. The CDR3 DNA follows: TGTGCCAGCAGTGAGCAGGGGGCGAATTCACCCCTCCACTTT.

J is TRBJ2-3 and V is TRBV3-1 (or the pseudogene TRBV3-2); 9 positions match TRBD2. Germline CDR1 LGHDT, CDR2 YNNKEL (reference sequence). V lost 2 bases to trimming and J lost 8 bases; unmatched junction nucleotides: 11. There are 16 residues in the CDR3. CDR3 in DNA: TGTGCCAGCAGCCAACAATTTTCTAGCGGGGCGGGTACGCAGTATTTT. As protein: CASSQQFSSGAGTQYF.

This clone was recorded only once. The chain is built from TRBV18 and TRBJ1-3, with unresolved D. This CDR3 has 14 residues. V gave up 1 base and J gave up 4 bases, with 8 bases separating them. Germline lookup yields CDR1 KGHSH and CDR2 LQKENI. In nucleotides, the CDR3 is TGTGCCAGCTCACCACTTACGAGGGGAAACACCATATATTTT. It codes for CASSPLTRGNTIYF.

J is TRBJ1-4 and V is TRBV6-5; no definite D call. The CDR3 extends over 13 amino acids. Looked up from germline, CDR1 is MNHEY and CDR2 is SVGAGI. V was cut by 4 bases and J by 8 bases, with 11 bases left in between. Written as DNA, the CDR3 is TGTGCCAGCAGTTCGGGTACCTTCGAAAAACTGTTTTTT. Residues: CASSSGTFEKLFF.

The chain carries TRBV29-1 and TRBJ2-2; 14 nucleotides match TRBD2. The CDR3 length is 17 residues. After removal of 5 bases from V and 1 base from J, the junction contained 6 bases not matched to a gene. CDR1 and CDR2 from the germline V gene are SQVTM and ANQGSEA. CDR3 sequence (DNA): TGCAGCGTTTTAGGGACTAGCGGGAGATGGAACACCGGGGAGCTGTTTTTT. Its protein product is CSVLGTSGRWNTGELFF.

The J gene is TRBJ2-2, the V gene TRBV3-1 (or the pseudogene TRBV3-2); tentative D call: TRBD1 (6 bases). The length of the CDR3 is 14 residues. Per the germline V gene, CDR1 is LGHDT and CDR2 is YNNKEL (reference sequence). With 6 bases removed from V and 7 bases from J, the gap between germline ends came to 15 bases. CDR3 DNA: TGTGCCAGCAGGCAGACAGGTTTTTACGGGGAGCTGTTTTTT. Translating it yields CASRQTGFYGELFF.

V usage is TRBV5-1 and J usage is TRBJ2-4, with D possibly matching TRBD2 (6 bases). This CDR3 comprises 15 residues. V shed 0 bases and J shed 16 bases, with 23 bases lying between them. The V gene's germline CDR1 is SGHRS and CDR2 YFSETQ. The CDR3 DNA sequence: TGCGCCAGCAGCTTGGGGGTAACTAGCCAAAAACCTTCTTACTTC. Residues: CASSLGVTSQKPSYF.

The table lists this clone with a few counts. This sequence joins TRBV7-9 and TRBJ1-1; 9 bases are shared with TRBD1. This CDR3 has 14 residues. Germline loops: CDR1 SEHNR, CDR2 FQNEAQ (reference sequence). J gave up 3 bases and V 5 bases, and 4 bases lay outside the gene matches. CDR3 bases: TGTGCCAGCAGCCCCCGGACAGGGGACACTGAAGCTTTCTTT. This encodes CASSPRTGDTEAFF.